This T cell receptor (beta chain) stems from a study of blood T cell repertoires in COVID-19. The V end was cut by 8 bases, the J end by 6 bases, with 8 bases between. The CDR3 has 11 amino acids. Germline CDR1 SGHNT, CDR2 YYREEE (reference sequence). In the authors' methods: Amplified reference gene primers provided the basis for estimating nucleated cell counts. Sequencing used immunoSEQ multiplex PCR; TCRdb keeps in-frame clones, though not all of them. D and trimming were read from the DNA, whereas the V and J calls and clone size are those reported in that table. The sample carries 350,000 to 400,000 clones, 87% recorded once.

The specimen sequenced was PBMCs or T cells enriched from blood (not recorded which). The receptor comes from a young woman who had recovered from COVID-19. The chain carries TRBV5-4 and TRBJ2-2; unclear D gene. The CDR3 DNA follows: TGTGCCAGTGGGCCCCCCGGGGAGCTGTTTTTT. Translating it yields CASGPPGELFF. The variable domain in full, completed from reference TRBV5-4 and TRBJ2-2, reads ETGVTQSPTHLIKTRGQQVTLRCSSQSGHNTVSWYQQALGQGPQFIFQYYREEENGRGNFPPRFSGLQFPNYSSELNVNALELDDSALYLCASGPPGELFFGEGSRLTVL.